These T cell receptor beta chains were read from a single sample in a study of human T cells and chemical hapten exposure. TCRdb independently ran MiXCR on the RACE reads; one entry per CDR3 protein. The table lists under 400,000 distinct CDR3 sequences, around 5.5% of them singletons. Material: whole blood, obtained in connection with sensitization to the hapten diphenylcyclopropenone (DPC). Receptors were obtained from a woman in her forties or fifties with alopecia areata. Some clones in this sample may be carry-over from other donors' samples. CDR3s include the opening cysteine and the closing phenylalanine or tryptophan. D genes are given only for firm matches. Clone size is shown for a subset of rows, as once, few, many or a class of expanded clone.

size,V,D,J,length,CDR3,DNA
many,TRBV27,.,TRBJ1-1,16,CASTTIGGPVNTEAFF,TGTGCCAGCACCACTATCGGAGGGCCGGTGAACACTGAAGCTTTCTTT
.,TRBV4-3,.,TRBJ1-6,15,CASSQDRAHNSPLHF,TGCGCCAGCAGCCAAGACAGGGCGCATAATTCACCCCTCCACTTT
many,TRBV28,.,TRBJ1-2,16,CASRRIPSTGNYGYTF,TGTGCCAGCAGACGGATCCCCTCCACAGGGAACTATGGCTACACCTTC
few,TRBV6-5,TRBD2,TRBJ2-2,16,CASSTLAGGNTGELFF,TGTGCCAGCAGTACCTTAGCGGGAGGCAACACCGGGGAGCTGTTTTTT
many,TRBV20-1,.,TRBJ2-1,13,CSAGRGADNEQFF,TGCAGTGCTGGCAGGGGGGCCGACAATGAGCAGTTCTTC
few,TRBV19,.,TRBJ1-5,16,CASSIAPRLPYQPQHF,TGTGCCAGTAGTATAGCCCCGAGATTACCCTATCAGCCCCAGCATTTT
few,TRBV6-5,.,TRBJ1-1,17,CASSQIRGAAKDTEAFF,TGTGCCAGCAGTCAGATTAGGGGGGCGGCAAAGGACACTGAAGCTTTCTTT
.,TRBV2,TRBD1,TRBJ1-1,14,CASKEGQGYTEAFF,TGTGCCAGCAAGGAAGGACAGGGCTACACTGAAGCTTTCTTT
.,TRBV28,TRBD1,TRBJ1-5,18,CASSHTNRDRFSNQPQHF,TGTGCCAGCAGCCATACCAATCGGGACAGATTTAGCAATCAGCCCCAGCATTTT
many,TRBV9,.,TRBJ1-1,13,CASSGGGHTEAFF,TGTGCCAGCAGCGGCGGAGGACACACTGAAGCTTTCTTT
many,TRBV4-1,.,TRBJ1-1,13,CASSQVRSTEAFF,TGCGCCAGCAGCCAAGTCAGGAGCACTGAAGCTTTCTTT
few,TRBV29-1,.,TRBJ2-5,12,CSVDGGLETQYF,TGCAGCGTTGACGGGGGGCTGGAGACCCAGTACTTC
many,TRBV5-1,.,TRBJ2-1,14,CASSPGTIYNEQFF,TGCGCCAGCAGCCCCGGGACGATCTACAATGAGCAGTTCTTC
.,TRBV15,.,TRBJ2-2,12,CATSRDTGELFF,TGTGCCACCAGCAGGGATACCGGGGAGCTGTTTTTT
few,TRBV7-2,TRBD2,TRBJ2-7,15,CASSSRLAGEREQYF,TGTGCCAGCAGCTCTCGACTAGCGGGAGAACGGGAGCAGTACTTC
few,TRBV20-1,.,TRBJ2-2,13,CSARARMNGELFF,TGCAGTGCTAGAGCTAGGATGAACGGGGAGCTGTTTTTT